This T cell receptor (beta chain) was recorded in a study of cytomegalovirus exposure and HLA in healthy donors. This clone has just a few counts. Profiled with immunoSEQ multiplex PCR; TCRdb holds only in-frame clones, not every one. The table includes 180,000 or so clones, roughly nine tenths detected once. The clonotype was recovered from a young man in good health and CMV-seropositive. Input material: PBMCs.

This CDR3 reads CASSSDQNYGYTF. CDR3 in DNA: TGTGCCAGCAGCTCTGACCAAAACTATGGCTACACCTTC. The V and J genes are TRBV7-6 and TRBJ1-2, with no clear D. This CDR3 is built from 13 residues. Per the germline V gene, CDR1 is SGHVS and CDR2 is FNYEAQ. V gave up 4 bases and J gave up 2 bases, with 8 bases separating them.